Listed here are 18 T cell receptor beta chains from one sample, sequenced in a study of T cells after yellow fever vaccination. TCRdb redid the calling of the 5' RACE reads with MiXCR, one entry per CDR3 protein. The table lists nearly 550,000 distinct CDR3 sequences, 19% of them singletons. The sequences come from PBMCs, collected 15 days after the yellow fever booster vaccination. The receptors originated from a man aged 25-40 years who received the YFV17D yellow fever vaccine.

The rearrangement joins TRBV4-2 to TRBJ2-2, with 10 bases aligning to TRBD2. CDR1 and CDR2 (germline): LGHNA, YNFKEQ. CDR3 size: 19 residues. J was trimmed by 7 bases and V by 4 bases; bases with no gene match: 18. CDR3 protein: CASSPPGSGLANRHGELFF. CDR3 bases: TGTGCCAGCAGCCCCCCCGGCTCGGGACTAGCGAACCGGCACGGGGAGCTGTTTTTT.

J is TRBJ2-2 and V is TRBV14, with TRBD1 matching over 10 bases. The J segment lost 8 bases and the V segment lost 0 bases, leaving 9 bases of the junction unmatched. The CDR3 spans 17 residues. In germline, CDR1 is SGHDN, CDR2 FVKESK. The CDR3 DNA sequence: TGTGCCAGCAGCCAAGAACAGGACGACAGGGGGCCAGGGGAGCTGTTTTTT. Amino acids: CASSQEQDDRGPGELFF.

This clonotype has more than one count but fewer than ten. The chain links TRBV5-5 to TRBJ2-7; the D call may be TRBD1 or TRBD2 (6 bases each). V lost 0 bases and J 6 bases, leaving 10 bases between the germline ends. CDR3 length equals 13 residues. CDR1 and CDR2 from the germline V gene are SGHKS and YYEKEE (reference sequence). The CDR3 DNA sequence: TGTGCCAGCAGCTTGGGTGGGGGGCTCGAGCAGTACTTC. Translating it yields CASSLGGGLEQYF.

Only a few counts were recorded for this clonotype. The chain employs TRBV12-3 or TRBV12-4 and TRBJ1-5; TRBD1 matches at 8 bases. With 6 bases clipped from V and 6 bases from J, the junction kept 10 bases outside the gene matches. The length of the CDR3 is 15 residues. DNA for the CDR3: TGTGCCAGCAGGACCGGGACAGGCTTGATTCAGCCCCAGCATTTT. Its protein product is CASRTGTGLIQPQHF.

The gene calls are TRBV23-1 and TRBJ2-5; 7 bases are shared with TRBD1. TRBV23-1 carries the ORF label, with uncertain function. V lost 2 bases, J lost 4 bases, and 10 bases stayed unmatched. The CDR3 is 16 amino acids. CDR3 nucleotides: TGCGCCAGCAGTCAACCGGACAGGTGGTTGTCAGAGACCCAGTACTTC. Amino acid sequence: CASSQPDRWLSETQYF.

The chain combines TRBV7-2 with TRBJ2-5; TRBD2 is a possible D gene (5 bases). The CDR3 has 12 amino acids. The V end lost 7 bases, the J end lost 5 bases, and 11 bases lay between the germline ends. Germline values: CDR1 SGHTA, CDR2 FQGNSA. The CDR3 coding sequence is TGTGCCAGCACCTACCCGGGGGAGACCCAGTACTTC. It translates to CASTYPGETQYF.

This clonotype was observed a few times. This chain links TRBV2 with TRBJ2-5; 13 bases align to TRBD2. This CDR3 region has 15 residues. The trim removed 4 bases at V and 2 bases at J, leaving 1 base unmatched. CDR1 is SNHLY, CDR2 FYNNEI, per germline. The chain's CDR3 is CASSGLAGGQETQYF. Written as DNA, the CDR3 is TGTGCCAGCAGTGGACTAGCGGGAGGACAAGAGACCCAGTACTTC.

This chain joins TRBV20-1 and TRBJ2-7; TRBD2 matches 9 bases. CDR1 is DFQATT, CDR2 SNEGSKA, per germline (reference sequence). This CDR3 is 17 amino acids long. V lost 5 bases and J lost 2; bases outside the gene matches: 16. The CDR3 nucleotides are TGCAGTGCTGTGACAGTCGGGGTTACTAGCGGGCCCTACGAGCAGTACTTC. It encodes CSAVTVGVTSGPYEQYF.

This clonotype occurred a few times. The rearrangement links TRBV9 to TRBJ2-5; 8 nucleotides line up with TRBD1. V shed 3 bases, J shed 2 bases, and the junction held 3 bases outside the gene matches. Germline V gene sequence: CDR1 SGDLS, CDR2 YYNGEE. The CDR3 is 14 amino acids. The CDR3 region is CASSAGTGQETQYF. CDR3 sequence (DNA): TGTGCCAGCAGCGCTGGGACAGGACAAGAGACCCAGTACTTC. The full variable domain, in which reference TRBV9 and TRBJ2-5 provide the parts outside the CDR3, is DSGVTQTPKHLITATGQRVTLRCSPRSGDLSVYWYQQSLDQGLQFLIQYYNGEERAKGNILERFSAQQFPDLHSELNLSSLELGDSALYFCASSAGTGQETQYFGPGTRLLVL.

This clonotype was picked up many times. The chain carries TRBV12-3 or TRBV12-4 and TRBJ2-1; possibly TRBD1 for D (5 bases). Trimming removed 2 bases from V and 8 bases from J, with 7 bases in between. This CDR3 has 12 residues. CDR3 region: CASSLQGDEQFF. In DNA, the CDR3 is TGTGCCAGCAGTTTACAAGGGGATGAGCAGTTCTTC.

This clonotype was seen a handful of times. The V call is TRBV20-1, the J call TRBJ2-7; no reliable D call. The V gene lost 5 bases and the J gene lost 2 bases, with 13 bases spanning the gap. The V gene's germline CDR1 is DFQATT and CDR2 SNEGSKA (reference sequence). This CDR3 is built from 13 residues. The CDR3 bases are TGCAGTGCTCCCCGGACGGTGACCTACGAGCAGTACTTC. It yields the protein CSAPRTVTYEQYF.

CDR3 nucleotides: TGTGCCAGCAGTTTATCCCCAGGGACTAGCGGTTTAGATACGCAGTATTTT. Translation gives CASSLSPGTSGLDTQYF. The gene calls are TRBV27 and TRBJ2-3; 11 bases agree with TRBD2. J lost 5 bases, V lost 0 bases, and 7 bases had no gene match. The CDR3 consists of 17 residues. CDR1 and CDR2 from the germline V gene are MNHEY and SMNVEV (reference sequence).

This clonotype came up many times. The chain combines TRBV7-8 with TRBJ2-5; unclear D gene. CDR1 and CDR2 from the germline V gene are SGHVS and FQNEAQ. V lost 4 bases, J lost 4 bases, and 19 bases lay in between. CDR3 length: 16 residues. The CDR3 here is CASSSLQDLSRETQYF. The CDR3 DNA sequence: TGTGCCAGCAGCTCTTTACAAGACTTATCGCGAGAGACCCAGTACTTC.

The rearrangement links TRBV18 to TRBJ2-5; D is unclear. Deletions cut 3 bases from V and 0 bases from J, with 8 bases between. This CDR3 has 14 residues. CDR1 is KGHSH, CDR2 LQKENI, per germline. The CDR3 sequence is CASSPLQYQETQYF. Written as DNA, the CDR3 is TGTGCCAGCTCACCTCTCCAGTACCAAGAGACCCAGTACTTC.

This clonotype was detected many times. This sequence joins TRBV7-9 and TRBJ2-5, with 7 bases fitting TRBD2. Germline lookup yields CDR1 SEHNR and CDR2 FQNEAQ (reference sequence). Unmatched junction bases numbered 4, after V lost 5 bases and J lost 7 bases. The CDR3 runs to 12 residues. The CDR3 loop reads CASSPGGGTQYF. CDR3 DNA sequence: TGTGCCAGCAGCCCTGGGGGGGGGACCCAGTACTTC.

This clonotype has only a few counts. The chain has TRBV12-3 or TRBV12-4 and TRBJ1-2; D is undetermined. This CDR3 has 13 residues. Trimming removed 4 bases at V and 4 bases at J, with 10 bases between. The CDR3 loop is CASSSTLGYGYTF. The CDR3 DNA follows: TGTGCCAGCAGTTCGACTCTCGGCTATGGCTACACCTTC.

This clonotype appeared many times. The chain combines TRBV6-5 with TRBJ2-7, with D uncertain. The CDR3 is 13 residues long. Trimming cost V 3 bases and J 0 bases, with 6 bases left between them. CDR1 MNHEY and CDR2 SVGAGI come from the germline V gene. This chain's CDR3 is CASSYRVSYEQYF. The CDR3 DNA reads TGTGCCAGCAGTTATAGGGTCTCCTACGAGCAGTACTTC.

V usage is TRBV27 and J usage is TRBJ2-1, with D maybe TRBD2 (5 bases). This CDR3 spans 14 amino acids. Germline loops: CDR1 MNHEY, CDR2 SMNVEV (reference sequence). The germline V and J ends were trimmed by 5 bases and 9 bases, with 17 bases remaining between them. As DNA, the CDR3 is TGTGCCAGCAGTGGAGGTCTTACGCGGTTTGAGCAGTTCTTC. Amino acids: CASSGGLTRFEQFF.